The 26 T cell receptor beta chains given below trace back to one sample, sequenced in a study of vaccination effects on CD4 cells after COVID-19. Antigen-specific CD4+ T cells were expanded with viral peptide pools in the ViraFEST assay before sequencing. Culturing for more than eight days preceded CD4+ T cell isolation. Infection dated between March and December 2020, before the Alpha, Beta and Delta variants reached the United States. Their antigens remain unidentified. Sequencing was performed with immunoSEQ multiplex PCR; in TCRdb, only in-frame clones are kept and a portion is missing. In the table there are fewer than 60,000 clones, approximately 73% of which are singletons. The sample consisted of CD4+ T cells from PBMCs cultured with HIV peptides, taken before COVID-19 vaccination. Noted subset: HIV-1 Nef peptide pool negative control/reference culture. All receptors come from a human donor who had a prior SARS-CoV-2 infection.

This chain links TRBV7-2 with TRBJ1-6, with D perhaps TRBD1 (5 bases). Between the trimmed V and J ends, which lost 5 bases and 8 bases, there was a span of 13 bases. The CDR3 length is 14 residues. The germline V gene has CDR1 SGHTA and CDR2 FQGNSA. In DNA, the CDR3 is TGTGCCAGCAGCACGGGACCGACTTATTCACCCCTCCACTTT. Its translation: CASSTGPTYSPLHF.

The chain carries TRBV5-1 and TRBJ2-3; TRBD1 matches 7 bases. V lost 4 bases to trimming and J lost 0 bases; unmatched junction nucleotides: 11. Germline V gives CDR1 SGHRS, CDR2 YFSETQ. The CDR3 totals 17 residues. For the CDR3, the DNA is TGCGCCAGCAGCCTGAGTAGACAGGGCACTAGCACAGATACGCAGTATTTT. It yields the protein CASSLSRQGTSTDTQYF.

In its sample, this clone was seen a few times. The chain recombines TRBV5-4 with TRBJ1-1; no firm D call. The CDR3 runs 13 residues. The ends were cut back, 2 bases at V and 1 base at J, with 6 bases in the middle. Germline V gene lookup returns CDR1 SGHNT and CDR2 YYREEE (reference sequence). The CDR3: CASSFSRNTEAFF. The CDR3 bases are TGTGCCAGCAGCTTTTCTAGGAACACTGAAGCTTTCTTT.

The J gene is TRBJ1-1, the V gene TRBV30; tentatively, D is TRBD1 (6 bases). Germline values: CDR1 GTSNPN, CDR2 SVGIG (reference sequence). Trimming stripped 6 bases from V and 1 base from J, with 18 bases between. The CDR3 has 15 amino acids. The DNA of the CDR3 is TGTGCCTGCCTAGGGGGGGCCGGAAAGAACACTGAAGCTTTCTTT. It codes for CACLGGAGKNTEAFF.

V usage is TRBV7-2 and J usage is TRBJ2-7; D may match TRBD1 or TRBD2 (5 bases each). V lost 1 base, J lost 3 bases, and 16 bases lay in between. This CDR3 contains 16 residues. The germline gives CDR1 SGHTA, CDR2 FQGNSA. CDR3 loop: CASSLGRTISHYEQYF. The DNA of the CDR3 is TGTGCCAGCAGCTTAGGGAGGACAATAAGCCACTACGAGCAGTACTTC. The variable domain in full, with the rest retrieved from reference TRBV7-2 and TRBJ2-7, is GAGVSQSPSNKVTEKGKDVELRCDPISGHTALYWYRQSLGQGLEFLIYFQGNSAPDKSGLPSDRFSAERTGGSVSTLTIQRTQQEDSAVYLCASSLGRTISHYEQYFGPGTRLTVT.

The rearrangement uses TRBV3-1 (or the pseudogene TRBV3-2) and TRBJ1-1; the D is unclear. CDR1 and CDR2 from the germline V gene are LGHDT and YNNKEL (reference sequence). This CDR3 region has 12 residues. Between the trimmed V and J ends, which lost 1 base and 4 bases, there was a span of 4 bases. CDR3: CASSQVSTEAFF. Here the CDR3 DNA reads TGTGCCAGCAGCCAAGTGAGCACTGAAGCTTTCTTT.

This chain joins TRBV10-1 and TRBJ2-7; a possible D gene is TRBD2 (6 bases). Trimming shortened V by 5 bases and J by 2 bases, and 19 bases separated the two germline ends. CDR3 size: 16 residues. Germline-derived CDR1 and CDR2 are WNHNN and SYGVQD (reference sequence). The CDR3 region is CASSTPRDFKTYEQYF. CDR3 in DNA: TGCGCCAGCAGTACGCCTAGGGACTTTAAGACCTACGAGCAGTACTTC.

J is TRBJ2-1 and V is TRBV7-2; the match to TRBD2 covers 13 bases. Germline CDR1 and CDR2: SGHTA and FQGNSA. The CDR3 loop spans 16 amino acids. Unmatched junction bases numbered 9, after V lost 5 bases and J lost 8 bases. CDR3 nucleotides: TGTGCCAGCAGCCCGAGGTTCACTAGCGGGGGGGATGAGCAGTTCTTC. It translates to CASSPRFTSGGDEQFF.

This sequence joins TRBV7-2 and TRBJ2-3; possibly TRBD1 for D (6 bases). Deletions cut 2 bases from V and 3 bases from J, with 6 bases between. This CDR3 has 13 amino acids. The germline gives CDR1 SGHTA, CDR2 FQGNSA. The CDR3 DNA sequence: TGTGCCAGCAGCTTACAGGGGACAGATACGCAGTATTTT. As protein: CASSLQGTDTQYF.

The chain joins TRBV6-6 to TRBJ1-5, with 9 bases identical to TRBD1. CDR1 and CDR2 from the germline V gene are MNHNY and SVGAGI (reference sequence). J was trimmed by 5 bases and V by 5 bases; bases with no gene match: 19. The CDR3 loop spans 19 amino acids. The chain's CDR3 is CASSRAGTGLNPPDQPQHF. CDR3 DNA: TGTGCCAGCAGTCGGGCGGGGACAGGGCTTAATCCCCCGGATCAGCCCCAGCATTTT.

This clone was counted between two and nine times. The chain recombines TRBV18 with TRBJ2-2; D is unresolved. Trimming shortened V by 3 bases and J by 4 bases, and 6 bases separated the two germline ends. The CDR3 spans 13 residues. Germline CDR1 KGHSH, CDR2 LQKENI. CDR3 nucleotides: TGTGCCAGCTCACCCGATTCCACCGGGGAGCTGTTTTTT. Translation: CASSPDSTGELFF.

In its sample, this clone was seen once. The chain couples TRBV18 to TRBJ2-7, with 10 nucleotides matching TRBD1. The CDR3 runs 14 residues. With V trimmed by 3 bases and J by 6 bases, 5 bases remained unmatched. Germline lookup yields CDR1 KGHSH and CDR2 LQKENI. CDR3 nucleotides: TGTGCCAGCTCACCGGGACAGGGGTACTTCGAGCAGTACTTC. Its protein is CASSPGQGYFEQYF.

The chain links TRBV29-1 to TRBJ1-1, with D unresolved. The CDR3 loop spans 14 amino acids. V gave up 3 bases and J gave up 1 base, with 12 bases separating them. From germline, CDR1 is SQVTM and CDR2 ANQGSEA. CDR3 sequence: CSVEAKHWNTEAFF. The CDR3 bases are TGCAGCGTTGAGGCAAAACACTGGAACACTGAAGCTTTCTTT.

Only one count was recorded for this clone. The gene calls are TRBV7-2 and TRBJ2-1; 10 nucleotides match TRBD2. The CDR3 sequence is 15 residues long. J was trimmed by 8 bases and V by 5 bases; bases with no gene match: 9. Germline assignment: CDR1 SGHTA and CDR2 FQGNSA. In DNA form, the CDR3 reads TGTGCCAGCAGCACCCAGAGCGGGACTAGCGATGAGCAGTTCTTC. Residues: CASSTQSGTSDEQFF.

V and J are TRBV6-5 and TRBJ1-4; 9 bases align to TRBD1. Germline CDR1 is MNHEY and CDR2 is SVGAGI. Trimming at V came to 8 bases and at J to 6 bases, leaving 7 bases not matched to a gene. CDR3 length equals 14 residues. The CDR3 DNA reads TGTGCCAGCGGCTCGACAGGGGGGGATGAAAAACTGTTTTTT. Residues: CASGSTGGDEKLFF.

This clone showed up just a few times. CDR3 loop: CASSASGLAYEQYF. As DNA, the CDR3 is TGTGCCAGTAGTGCCTCGGGGCTAGCCTACGAGCAGTACTTC. This sequence joins TRBV19 and TRBJ2-7; the D gene could be TRBD1 or TRBD2 (5 bases each). CDR3 length equals 14 residues. V shed 5 bases and J shed 2 bases, with 13 bases lying between them. Germline CDR1 is LNHDA and CDR2 is SQIVND (reference sequence).

This clone came up a few times. This sequence joins TRBV7-9 and TRBJ2-3; TRBD1 aligns across 8 bases. The J segment lost 4 bases and the V segment lost 5 bases, leaving 8 bases of the junction unmatched. The CDR3 contains 15 residues. Germline lookup yields CDR1 SEHNR and CDR2 FQNEAQ (reference sequence). This CDR3 reads CASSRDRGYADTQYF. The CDR3 DNA follows: TGTGCCAGCAGCAGAGACAGGGGATATGCAGATACGCAGTATTTT.

This clone appeared a few times. This chain uses TRBV27 with TRBJ1-6; D might be TRBD1 (6 bases). Germline V lookup: CDR1 MNHEY, CDR2 SMNVEV (reference sequence). The CDR3 spans 18 residues. The V gene lost 3 bases and the J gene lost 1 base, with 16 bases spanning the gap. CDR3 sequence: CASSFTRGAQSYNSPLHF. The CDR3 nucleotides are TGTGCCAGCAGTTTCACCCGGGGGGCACAGTCCTATAATTCACCCCTCCACTTT.

The table lists this clone with a count of one. This chain joins TRBV5-4 and TRBJ1-2; TRBD1 matches at 8 bases. The junction had 5 bases not matched to a gene; V was cut back by 4 bases and J by 6 bases. CDR1 is SGHNT and CDR2 is YYREEE in the germline V gene (reference sequence). CDR3 length: 13 amino acids. CDR3 sequence: CASSPGTGHGYTF. The DNA for the CDR3 is TGTGCCAGCAGCCCGGGGACAGGACATGGCTACACCTTC.

The genes are TRBV6-5 and TRBJ2-3; D unresolved. The CDR3 length is 13 residues. The germline CDR1 and CDR2 sequences are MNHEY and SVGAGI. V dropped 5 bases and J dropped 6 bases, with 12 bases sitting between them. CDR3 DNA: TGTGCCAGCAGTCCCACCCTAGGGGATACGCAGTATTTT. Protein product: CASSPTLGDTQYF.

The table lists this clone with a count of one. The V call is TRBV7-9, the J call TRBJ2-5, with TRBD2 identical over 8 bases. The germline CDR1 and CDR2 sequences are SEHNR and FQNEAQ (reference sequence). V lost 4 bases and J lost 5; bases outside the gene matches: 9. This CDR3 contains 15 residues. CDR3 loop: CASSSSGGRRETQYF. In nucleotides, the CDR3 is TGTGCCAGCAGCTCAAGCGGGGGCCGCCGGGAGACCCAGTACTTC.

V gene TRBV4-1 combines with J gene TRBJ2-3; either TRBD1 or TRBD2 may fit D (5 bases each). Trimming stripped 0 bases from V and 4 bases from J, with 14 bases between. In germline, CDR1 is MGHRA, CDR2 YSYEKL. The CDR3 has 16 residues. CDR3 amino acids: CASSQDPGTPADTQYF. The CDR3 DNA reads as TGCGCCAGCAGCCAAGATCCCGGGACCCCGGCAGATACGCAGTATTTT.

V gene TRBV29-1 combines with J gene TRBJ2-4, with no clear D. This CDR3 has 12 amino acids. Trimming took 3 bases from V and 11 from J, leaving 14 bases between them. Germline assignment: CDR1 SQVTM and CDR2 ANQGSEA. The CDR3 nucleotides read TGCAGCGTTGAGCGTGTAGCCGCGGTTCAGTACTTC. Protein product: CSVERVAAVQYF.

V gene TRBV5-4 combines with J gene TRBJ2-5; no clear D. Looked up from germline, CDR1 is SGHNT and CDR2 is YYREEE (reference sequence). CDR3 length equals 14 residues. V lost 3 bases and J lost 5, with 14 bases in between. In DNA form, the CDR3 reads TGTGCCAGCAGCTCACTTGGGCGTACCGAGACCCAGTACTTC. This sequence encodes CASSSLGRTETQYF.

This rearrangement joins TRBV5-1 to TRBJ2-3; D might be TRBD2 (5 bases). With 1 base removed from V and 1 base from J, the gap between germline ends came to 10 bases. Germline-derived CDR1 and CDR2 are SGHRS and YFSETQ. This CDR3 has 15 amino acids. This CDR3 reads CASSLTLAGTDTQYF. The CDR3 DNA reads TGCGCCAGCAGCTTGACCCTAGCAGGCACAGATACGCAGTATTTT.

V gene TRBV20-1 combines with J gene TRBJ2-7, with 13 nucleotides matching TRBD2. Germline V lookup: CDR1 DFQATT, CDR2 SNEGSKA (reference sequence). The J segment lost 0 bases and the V segment lost 3 bases, leaving 2 bases of the junction unmatched. This CDR3 is 15 amino acids long. The CDR3 loop is CSASGTSGNSYEQYF. The CDR3 DNA reads TGCAGTGCTAGTGGGACTAGCGGGAACTCCTACGAGCAGTACTTC.